Below are 2 T cell receptor beta chains sequenced from a single sample in a study of T cells expressing NK-cell markers. Each CDR3 protein gets one entry in TCRdb, which reprocessed the 5' RACE reads and gives no DNA. In all, the sample yields roughly 430,000 distinct CDR3 sequences. Sample: blood T cells: a sorted CD56 or NKG2C T cell subset, CD4+ or CD8+ T cells, or bulk PBMC T cells (not recorded which). These receptors all come from a woman aged 18-70 years in good health.

This chain joins TRBV3-1 and TRBJ2-2. The CDR3 runs to 12 residues. The V gene's germline CDR1 is LGHDT and CDR2 YNNKEL (reference sequence). The CDR3 loop reads CASSTSAGELFF. The full variable domain, rest sourced from reference TRBV3-1 and TRBJ2-2, is DTAVSQTPKYLVTQMGNDKSIKCEQNLGHDTMYWYKQDSKKFLKIMFSYNNKELIINETVPNRFSPKSPDKAHLNLHINSLELGDSAVYFCASSTSAGELFFGEGSRLTVL.

The CDR3 is CASSSGQGNQPQHF. The chain uses TRBV27 and TRBJ1-5; checking the TCRdb D call of TRBD1 is not possible without DNA. Germline V gives CDR1 MNHEY, CDR2 SMNVEV (reference sequence). The CDR3 has 14 amino acids.